Sequencing of this T cell receptor (beta chain) was carried out in a study of cytomegalovirus exposure and HLA in healthy donors. Study details: Early on, a data release was issued that held roughly 80 million unique TCRs from HLA-typed donors. Points from the study as a whole: A later analysis showed TCR association rates differing by HLA locus, peaking at DRB1 and lowest at HLA-C. In an earlier analysis, about 87% or about 30%: the productive usage of most TCR beta V segments. Follow-up analysis later connected one missense variant in DCLRE1C with trimming of TCR beta V- and J-genes.

The PCR had 60 Vbeta and 13 Jbeta primers. The table came from immunoSEQ multiplex PCR; TCRdb's copy has only in-frame clones and leaves some out. The sample holds about 90,000 clones, 55% to 85% seen once. As for this clone: Its antigen remains unknown.

The CDR3 sequence is 19 residues long. CDR1 SSHAT and CDR2 FNYEAQ come from the germline V gene (reference sequence). V gave up 1 base and J gave up 0 bases; unmatched junction bases: 12. The sequenced material came from PBMCs. The TCR was taken from a woman aged 18-29 years in good health and CMV-seropositive. This chain links TRBV7-7 with TRBJ2-3, with 8 bases that match TRBD2. CDR3 amino acids: CASSLGPAGGVPSTDTQYF. The CDR3 region has the DNA TGTGCCAGCAGCTTAGGTCCCGCGGGGGGCGTACCTAGCACAGATACGCAGTATTTT.